This TCR beta chain was recorded in a study of PD-L1 blockade in urothelial cancer (dated by TCRdb to between 2016 and 2019). Regarding the study in general: Therapy was started at some point between 2014 and 2016 for all patients, and atezolizumab 1,200 mg was administered intravenously every 3 weeks. About 85% of the roughly 30 patients were males with bladder-origin urothelial cancer, and about 65% of the roughly 29 reported a prior smoking history. An ECOG performance status of 0 or 1 was recorded for the patients, and 0 to 3 prior chemotherapy regimens had been received by the patients. Blood samples were analyzed at 3 weeks after treatment start (second dose) and at 6 weeks after treatment start. Blood samples gave a median of about 140,000 T cells and 83,000 or so unique TCRs, with a median clonality of approximately 0.078. The study was an exploratory multi-omic analysis of somatic, immune and clinical correlates of response to PD-L1 blockade with atezolizumab in urothelial cancer. Pretreatment tumor samples and matched peripheral blood, collected serially before and after atezolizumab treatment, underwent TCR sequencing. Durable clinical benefit was defined as progression-free survival longer than 6 months, and TCR features were also tested against progression-free and overall survival. In the same patients who had TCR sequencing, pretreatment tumors also underwent whole exome sequencing and RNA sequencing. Durable clinical benefit was achieved by nine patients but not by the remaining 20. Pretreatment blood TCR-seq was available for twenty-nine patients, at least one posttreatment blood collection was obtained for about 25 patients, and tumor TCR-seq was available for about 25 patients.

To estimate absolute template abundance from read counts, synthetic TCR analog templates were spiked into each PCR. The immunoSEQ assay was used to amplify TCRbeta CDR3 regions from genomic DNA with bias-controlled V and J gene primers. Sequencing of rearranged TCRbeta segments was done at approximately 20X coverage. The published analysis was carried out like this. Clustering was used to correct sequencing errors, and CDR3s were annotated against IMGT so that V, D and J genes could be assigned. Downstream analyses used only productive TCRbeta rearrangements, leaving out any out-of-frame or stop-codon sequences. To compute clonality, Shannon entropy was normalized by the log of the number of unique productive sequences and then subtracted from one. Clones differing between time points or between blood and tumor were identified by Fisher's exact test with Benjamini-Hochberg correction at adjusted p below 0.01. Drawn from immuneACCESS, this table holds only the in-frame rearrangements with V and J called that TCRdb kept. Clones are partly lost; checked studies trace under half to an unresolved V gene and leave the rest unexplained. That table furnishes V, J and clone size, whereas the DNA furnished D and trimming. Recorded for this sample are about 52,000 clones; roughly four fifths of them occurred a single time. The biggest ten clones account for approximately 3.7% of the sample.

Here is what the overall study found, with its caveats: Small sample size (n ≈ 29) and many exploratory analyses mean the results are intended to be hypothesis-generating. A pretreatment peripheral blood TCR clonality below the median was linked to improved progression-free and overall survival. Greater expansion of tumor-associated TCR clones in peripheral blood 3 weeks after the start of treatment was observed in patients with durable benefit (n ≈ 24, p = 0.022).

From the germline V gene, CDR1 is WSHSY and CDR2 is SAAADI. Trimming removed 3 bases from V and 5 bases from J, leaving 7 bases between the germline ends. Including the terminal cysteine and phenylalanine, the CDR3 comprises 12 residues. The CDR3 DNA has 36 bases and is translated from base 1. The time point label of this sample denotes: pretreatment peripheral blood. A total of approximately 27 patients with locally advanced or metastatic urothelial carcinoma, treated at Memorial Sloan Kettering on a trial protocol, made up the cohort. Peripheral blood mononuclear cells were collected pretreatment and during treatment, at between 1 and 8 total time points per patient. The Qiagen DNeasy Blood extraction kit was used to purify genomic DNA from total PBMCs and tumor samples. PBMCs were collected pretreatment and during treatment, and were isolated and stored as previously described. This clone was seen a single time. Its recognized antigen is unknown. No clone much larger than this one lies a single base away; base qualities are absent.

This receptor was identified in a man aged 70 or older with urothelial cancer. Sequencing was performed on PBMCs, taken around atezolizumab (anti-PD-L1) treatment. The V gene is TRBV10-2 and the J gene is TRBJ2-5, with the D gene not clear enough to name. DNA sequence: TGCGCCAGCAGTGAAGAGTGGGAGACCCAGTACTTC. Its product reads: CASSEEWETQYF.